One sample yielded the 11 T cell receptor beta chains listed below, sequenced in a study of blood T cell repertoires in COVID-19. Data came from immunoSEQ multiplex PCR; TCRdb stores just in-frame clones and leaves some out. The sample has approximately 31,000 clones, roughly 92% seen once; the top ten hold more than 3%. The sequenced material came from peripheral blood. Receptors originate from a man in his fifties or sixties with acute or convalescent COVID-19.

The rearrangement joins TRBV6-5 to TRBJ2-1, with D maybe TRBD1 (6 bases). Germline assignment: CDR1 MNHEY and CDR2 SVGAGI. The CDR3 runs 13 residues. Trimming took off 2 bases at V and 9 bases at J, with 11 bases between the two ends. CDR3 nucleotides: TGTGCCAGCAGTTACAATCAGGGGTTTGAGCAGTTCTTC. Protein: CASSYNQGFEQFF.

The chain uses TRBV10-3 and TRBJ2-5, with 11 bases aligning to TRBD2. This CDR3 has 16 residues. Germline CDR1 and CDR2: ENHRY and SYGVKD. Germline trimming cut 2 bases from V and 1 base from J; bases unmatched to any gene: 3. This chain's CDR3 is CAISEGGTSGQETQYF. CDR3 DNA sequence: TGTGCCATCAGTGAGGGAGGGACTAGCGGCCAAGAGACCCAGTACTTC.

This rearrangement joins TRBV18 to TRBJ2-7, with TRBD1 matching 9 bases. Germline V gene lookup returns CDR1 KGHSH and CDR2 LQKENI. The CDR3 has 15 residues. The junction had 4 bases not matched to a gene; V was cut back by 0 bases and J by 4 bases. CDR3 nucleotides: TGTGCCAGCTCACCACCGGGACAGGGTGGGTACGAGCAGTACTTC. The encoded protein is CASSPPGQGGYEQYF.

The V and J genes are TRBV15 and TRBJ1-3; D unresolved. The V end lost 8 bases, the J end lost 0 bases, and 11 bases lay between the germline ends. In germline, CDR1 is LNHNV, CDR2 YYDKDF (reference sequence). This CDR3 has 14 amino acids. CDR3 in amino acids: CATGRSGSGNTIYF. The CDR3 nucleotides read TGTGCCACCGGACGGAGCGGCTCTGGAAACACCATATATTTT.

The chain combines TRBV7-8 with TRBJ1-2; the D is unclear. This CDR3 region has 15 residues. Germline values: CDR1 SGHVS, CDR2 FQNEAQ. V lost 5 bases and J lost 0, with 13 bases in between. The CDR3 DNA reads as TGTGCCAGCAGCCCCCATGGGGAGTCTAACTATGGCTACACCTTC. The encoded protein is CASSPHGESNYGYTF.

The chain is built from TRBV5-1 and TRBJ2-2, with D tentatively TRBD2 (5 bases). Germline CDR1 is SGHRS and CDR2 is YFSETQ. The CDR3 loop spans 14 amino acids. Trimming pared 5 bases from V and 5 bases from J, leaving 13 bases between. The CDR3 DNA follows: TGCGCCAGCAGTTCGGGCTCGGGGACCGGGGAGCTGTTTTTT. This sequence encodes CASSSGSGTGELFF.

This clone appeared a few times. CDR3 coding DNA: TGTGCCAGCAGTTTAAGGGCAGGGGCCCCAATCCGGCGGCCCCAGCATTTT. This codes for CASSLRAGAPIRRPQHF. This chain joins TRBV28 and TRBJ1-5; maybe TRBD1 (6 bases). The CDR3 totals 17 residues. Deletions cut 2 bases from V and 9 bases from J, with 23 bases between. Germline-derived CDR1 and CDR2 are MDHEN and SYDVKM.

The V call is TRBV4-3, the J call TRBJ1-4; maybe TRBD1 (5 bases). Trimming took 2 bases from V and 10 from J, leaving 26 bases between them. There are 18 residues in the CDR3. Germline values: CDR1 LGHNA, CDR2 YSLEER. CDR3 loop: CASSQNDVGGVYLVKLFF. In nucleotides, the CDR3 is TGCGCCAGCAGCCAAAATGACGTCGGGGGGGTTTATTTAGTAAAACTGTTTTTT.

The gene calls are TRBV14 and TRBJ1-3, with 9 bases that match TRBD1. Germline CDR1 reads SGHDN; CDR2 reads FVKESK. V was clipped by 4 bases and J by 8 bases; unmatched bases: 6. The CDR3 sequence is 14 residues long. CDR3 amino acids: CASSLGQGIYTIYF. The CDR3 DNA reads TGTGCCAGCAGCCTGGGACAGGGTATTTACACCATATATTTT.

The genes are TRBV6-5 and TRBJ1-6; D gene unclear. Per germline, CDR1 MNHEY and CDR2 SVGAGI. The CDR3 is 15 amino acids. V lost 2 bases and J 6 bases, leaving 11 bases between the germline ends. The CDR3: CASSYRRLSNSPLHF. CDR3 nucleotides: TGTGCCAGCAGTTACCGGCGACTGAGTAATTCACCCCTCCACTTT.

This chain connects TRBV5-5 to TRBJ2-5, with TRBD2 matching over 7 bases. CDR3 length: 14 amino acids. Germline assignment: CDR1 SGHKS and CDR2 YYEKEE (reference sequence). J gave up 5 bases and V 4 bases, and 8 bases lay outside the gene matches. The CDR3 nucleotides read TGTGCCAGCAGCCAAAATCGGGGGGTGGAGACCCAGTACTTC. This codes for CASSQNRGVETQYF.